Listed here are 25 T cell receptor beta chains from one sample, sequenced in a study of molecular identifiers for immune sequencing clone quantification. Using its own MiXCR run on the PCR reads, TCRdb lists one record per CDR3 protein. The profile shows about half a million distinct CDR3 sequences, around 23% of them singletons. The sequencing input was naive CD8+ T cells from blood, with Jurkat cell RNA spiked in. Described subset: FACS-sorted CD8+CD4-CCR7+CD45RA+ naive T cells. These receptors were obtained from a human donor in good health. Some libraries in this study had Jurkat cell RNA spiked in.

The rearrangement joins TRBV25-1 to TRBJ2-1; TRBD1 aligns across 9 bases. The ends lost 4 bases at V and 8 bases at J; junction bases unmatched: 6. This CDR3 is built from 14 residues. The germline gives CDR1 MGHDK, CDR2 SYGVNS. The CDR3 DNA reads as TGTGCCAGCAGTGGGGACAGGGTTGATGATGAGCAGTTCTTC. Its translation is CASSGDRVDDEQFF.

Notes on this clonotype: Since a much larger clone is just one base distant, this may be a read error. As the CDR3 is not closed by the conserved phenylalanine or tryptophan, this likely results from a read error. The gene calls are TRBV7-8 and TRBJ1-2; D perhaps matches TRBD1 (5 bases). V was cut by 5 bases and J by 4 bases, with 14 bases left in between. The V gene's germline CDR1 is SGHVS and CDR2 FQNEAQ. The CDR3 spans 14 residues. The CDR3, as DNA: TGTGCCAGCAGCCCCGTAAGAGACAGCTATGGCTACACCCTC. Protein product: CASSPVRDSYGYTL.

This clonotype occurred many times. The J gene is TRBJ2-2, the V gene TRBV24-1; 8 bases are a match to TRBD2. V lost 4 bases to trimming and J lost 1 base; unmatched junction nucleotides: 4. Germline V CDR1 and CDR2: KGHDR, SFDVKD. The CDR3 is 16 amino acids. DNA for the CDR3: TGTGCCACCAGTGAACCAACTAGCGGGAACACCGGGGAGCTGTTTTTT. Translated: CATSEPTSGNTGELFF.

In this sample, this clonotype turned up a few times. J is TRBJ2-5 and V is TRBV6-2 or TRBV6-3, with D tentatively TRBD1 (6 bases). V shed 6 bases and J shed 5 bases, with 7 bases lying between them. The CDR3 sequence is 11 residues long. Germline V gene lookup returns CDR1 MNHEY and CDR2 SVGEGT. CDR3 sequence: CASRDSETQYF. In DNA, the CDR3 is TGTGCCAGCAGGGACAGTGAGACCCAGTACTTC.

This clonotype has ten or more counts. The rearrangement links TRBV12-5 to TRBJ2-7; no clear D gene. Looked up from germline, CDR1 is LGHNT and CDR2 is FRNRAP. The CDR3 contains 12 residues. The V gene lost 0 bases and the J gene lost 10 bases, with 10 bases spanning the gap. The CDR3 spells CASGLVKGTQYF. Here the CDR3 DNA reads TGTGCTAGTGGTTTGGTAAAGGGCACCCAGTACTTC. Supplemented by reference TRBV12-5 and TRBJ2-7, the full variable domain reads DARVTQTPRHKVTEMGQEVTMRCQPILGHNTVFWYRQTMMQGLELLAYFRNRAPLDDSGMPKDRFSAEMPDATLATLKIQPSEPRDSAVYFCASGLVKGTQYFGPGTRLTVT.

This clonotype has just a few counts. It is unclear where the CDR3 begins or ends on the DNA, so no DNA is shown, and the CDR3 is as TCRdb lists it. This sequence joins TRBV19 and TRBJ2-4; the DNA was not used to check the table's D call, TRBD1. The CDR3 has 14 residues if both end residues are counted. Germline V lookup: CDR1 LNHDA, CDR2 SQIVND (reference sequence). This chain's CDR3 is CASTSGVAKNIQYF.

This chain uses TRBV25-1 with TRBJ1-3; 8 bases align to TRBD1. Trimming cost V 7 bases and J 9 bases; bases outside gene matches: 5. Germline V gene lookup returns CDR1 MGHDK and CDR2 SYGVNS. This CDR3 spans 12 amino acids. In nucleotides, the CDR3 is TGTGCCAGCAAGGACAGGGACACCACCATATATTTT. Translating it yields CASKDRDTTIYF. Combining the CDR3 with reference TRBV25-1 and TRBJ1-3 gives the whole variable domain EADIYQTPRYLVIGTGKKITLECSQTMGHDKMYWYQQDPGMELHLIHYSYGVNSTEKGDLSSESTVSRIRTEHFPLTLESARPSHTSQYLCASKDRDTTIYFGEGSWLTVV.

This clonotype has a count of ten or more. The chain has TRBV4-3 and TRBJ2-3; no clear D gene. Trimming pared 0 bases from V and 4 bases from J, leaving 8 bases between. CDR3 size: 14 residues. Germline CDR1 and CDR2: LGHNA and YSLEER. CDR3 bases: TGCGCCAGCAGCCAAGACGGCCGGGCAGATACGCAGTATTTT. Protein: CASSQDGRADTQYF.

A word on this clonotype: The junction and the germline gene differ at one end; a read error may be behind it. V usage is TRBV7-2 and J usage is TRBJ2-5; a weak D match, TRBD2 (5 bases). In germline, CDR1 is SGHTA, CDR2 FQGNSA. The CDR3 runs 13 residues. The CDR3 here is CVSIGIYQETQYF. The CDR3 nucleotides are TGTGTCAGCATCGGGATATATCAAGAGACCCAGTACTTC.

The chain recombines TRBV7-9 with TRBJ1-1; 7 nucleotides line up with TRBD1. The J segment lost 4 bases and the V segment lost 2 bases, leaving 7 bases of the junction unmatched. CDR3 size: 15 residues. The germline V gene has CDR1 SEHNR and CDR2 FQNEAQ (reference sequence). The CDR3 DNA is TGTGCCAGCAGCTTAAGTAGGGGGCACGTCACTGAAGCTTTCTTT. This codes for CASSLSRGHVTEAFF.

About this clonotype itself: A read error is possible here, since a much larger clone lies one base away. The rearrangement links TRBV6-5 to TRBJ2-6, with 9 nucleotides matching TRBD1. CDR3 size: 19 residues. Germline V gives CDR1 MNHEY, CDR2 SVGAGI. J was trimmed by 0 bases and V by 5 bases; bases with no gene match: 11. The CDR3 region is CASSDYGTGMYSGANVLTF. The CDR3 bases are TGTGCCAGCAGTGACTATGGGACAGGGATGTACTCTGGGGCCAACGTCCTGACTTTC.

This clonotype showed up just a few times. The V gene is TRBV7-9, the J gene TRBJ2-1, with 10 bases that match TRBD2. Trimming cost V 5 bases and J 7 bases; bases outside gene matches: 8. The germline V gene encodes CDR1 SEHNR and CDR2 FQNEAQ (reference sequence). The CDR3 extends over 15 amino acids. The CDR3 sequence: CASSPEREGVNEQFF. The CDR3 DNA sequence: TGTGCCAGCAGCCCGGAGCGGGAGGGGGTTAATGAGCAGTTCTTC.

The genes are TRBV20-1 and TRBJ2-3; 14 nucleotides align to TRBD2. CDR1 is DFQATT, CDR2 SNEGSKA, per germline (reference sequence). V lost 6 bases to trimming and J lost 2 bases; unmatched junction nucleotides: 10. This CDR3 region has 17 residues. In DNA form, the CDR3 reads TGCAGTGCGGCCGGGACTAGCGGGAGTCGGATCACAGATACGCAGTATTTT. It yields the protein CSAAGTSGSRITDTQYF.

This chain uses TRBV16 with TRBJ2-5, with D unresolved. Germline CDR1 reads KGHSY; CDR2 reads FQNENV. This CDR3 is built from 14 residues. Trimming removed 0 bases from V and 2 bases from J, with 7 bases in between. The CDR3 coding sequence is TGTGCCAGCAGCCAATCGGTCCAGCAAGAGACCCAGTACTTC. It is translated as CASSQSVQQETQYF.

Points on this clonotype: This clone may be a read error of a much larger clone one base away. The rearrangement joins TRBV16 to TRBJ1-1; TRBD1 agrees at 11 bases. The trim removed 5 bases at V and 5 bases at J, leaving 4 bases unmatched. The length of the CDR3 is 14 residues. CDR1 and CDR2 (germline): KGHSY, FQNENV. For the CDR3, the DNA is TGTGCCAGCAGCACCCGGGACAGGGGGACTGAAGCTTTCTTT. Translation gives CASSTRDRGTEAFF.

This clonotype has a count of ten or more. The chain carries TRBV9 and TRBJ1-5, with D perhaps matching TRBD1 (5 bases). Trimming removed 3 bases from V and 10 bases from J, with 14 bases in between. Germline V CDR1 and CDR2: SGDLS, YYNGEE. The CDR3 length is 13 residues. CDR3 nucleotide sequence: TGTGCCAGCAGCGCAGGGTCGTACAGCCCCCAGCATTTT. This codes for CASSAGSYSPQHF.

This clonotype showed up many times. The chain recombines TRBV4-3 with TRBJ1-4; no clear D. V was pared by 0 bases and J by 2 bases, with 7 bases between. CDR1 is LGHNA, CDR2 YSLEER, per germline. The CDR3 spans 15 residues. CDR3 nucleotides: TGCGCCAGCAGCCAAGAAAGGTCGACTAATGAAAAACTGTTTTTT. The encoded protein is CASSQERSTNEKLFF.

This clonotype was counted at least ten times. As DNA, the CDR3 is TGTGCCAGTTCAGGGACAAGAGGGTACGAGCAGTACTTC. It translates to CASSGTRGYEQYF. The V gene is TRBV25-1, the J gene TRBJ2-7; a weak D match, TRBD1 (6 bases). This CDR3 is built from 13 residues. Germline V gene data show CDR1 as MGHDK and CDR2 as SYGVNS. Trimming removed 9 bases at V and 4 bases at J, with 16 bases between.

V is TRBV20-1 and J is TRBJ2-3; no firm D call. The CDR3 consists of 12 residues. Looked up from germline, CDR1 is DFQATT and CDR2 is SNEGSKA (reference sequence). V was cut by 0 bases and J by 5 bases, with 6 bases left in between. The CDR3 region has the DNA TGCAGTGCTAGAGATGAGGAAGATACGCAGTATTTT. Its translation is CSARDEEDTQYF.

The J gene is TRBJ1-2, the V gene TRBV6-5; tentatively, D is TRBD1 (5 bases). Germline CDR1 is MNHEY and CDR2 is SVGAGI. This CDR3 contains 14 residues. The V gene lost 4 bases and the J gene lost 4 bases, with 13 bases spanning the gap. The CDR3 protein is CASSFLTDRYGYTF. DNA for the CDR3: TGTGCCAGCAGTTTCCTGACAGACCGCTATGGCTACACCTTC.

Comment on this clonotype: A read error may produce the germline difference seen at one junction end. V is TRBV20-1 and J is TRBJ1-1; 7 positions match TRBD1. The CDR3 contains 13 residues. CDR1 is DFQATT and CDR2 is SNEGSKA in the germline V gene (reference sequence). CDR3 region: CSARPKTGSEASF. The CDR3 DNA follows: TGCAGTGCTAGACCGAAGACAGGGTCTGAAGCTTCCTTT.

There are a few counts of this clonotype. The chain has TRBV28 and TRBJ1-6; D uncertain. Looked up from germline, CDR1 is MDHEN and CDR2 is SYDVKM. The V end was cut by 3 bases, the J end by 5 bases, with 11 bases between. The CDR3 extends over 15 amino acids. This CDR3 is CASSLSPINNSPLHF. Here the CDR3 DNA reads TGTGCCAGCAGTTTGAGTCCAATTAATAATTCACCCCTCCACTTT.

The genes are TRBV6-5 and TRBJ1-2, with D maybe TRBD1 (6 bases). The CDR3 is 13 amino acids. The V end lost 0 bases, the J end lost 7 bases, and 9 bases lay between the germline ends. Germline V gene data show CDR1 as MNHEY and CDR2 as SVGAGI. CDR3 loop: CASSYSDRTGYTF. The CDR3 nucleotides read TGTGCCAGCAGTTACTCCGACAGGACTGGCTACACCTTC.

V and J are TRBV5-6 and TRBJ2-5; no definite D call. Germline CDR1 reads SGHDT; CDR2 reads YYEEEE. CDR3 length equals 13 residues. With 5 bases removed from V and 0 bases from J, the gap between germline ends came to 8 bases. CDR3 protein: CASRPQNQETQYF. DNA for the CDR3: TGTGCCAGCAGACCTCAGAACCAAGAGACCCAGTACTTC. Full variable domain (outside the CDR3, taken from reference TRBV5-6 and TRBJ2-5): DAGVTQSPTHLIKTRGQQVTLRCSPKSGHDTVSWYQQALGQGPQFIFQYYEEEERQRGNFPDRFSGHQFPNYSSELNVNALLLGDSALYLCASRPQNQETQYFGPGTRLLVL.

V usage is TRBV4-3 and J usage is TRBJ2-7, with a tentative D call TRBD1 (6 bases). This CDR3 comprises 18 residues. Deletions cut 0 bases from V and 2 bases from J, with 20 bases between. The germline CDR1 and CDR2 sequences are LGHNA and YSLEER. The CDR3 nucleotides read TGCGCCAGCAGCCAAGATGTTCGGGGCCGGGACATCACCTACGAGCAGTACTTC. Protein product: CASSQDVRGRDITYEQYF.